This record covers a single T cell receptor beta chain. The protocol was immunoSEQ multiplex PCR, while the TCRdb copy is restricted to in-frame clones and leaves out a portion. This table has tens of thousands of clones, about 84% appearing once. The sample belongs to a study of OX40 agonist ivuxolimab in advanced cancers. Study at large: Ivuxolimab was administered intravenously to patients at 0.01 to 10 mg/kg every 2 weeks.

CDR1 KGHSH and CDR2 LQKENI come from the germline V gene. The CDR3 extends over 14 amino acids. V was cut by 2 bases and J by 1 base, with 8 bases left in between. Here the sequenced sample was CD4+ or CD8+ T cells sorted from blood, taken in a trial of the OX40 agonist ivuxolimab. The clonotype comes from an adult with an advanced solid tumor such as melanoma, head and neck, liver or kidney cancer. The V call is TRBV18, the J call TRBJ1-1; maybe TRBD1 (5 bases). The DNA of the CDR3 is TGTGCCAGCTCACCAGGGGGATGGAACACTGAAGCTTTCTTT. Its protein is CASSPGGWNTEAFF.